Sequencing of this T cell receptor beta chain was carried out in a study of lymphopenia after photon versus proton radiotherapy. Of note for this clone: Its matching antigen is unknown.

TCRdb's copy holds only in-frame clones and misses some; the assay was immunoSEQ multiplex PCR. The sample lists roughly 36,000 clones, around 90% occurring once. Whole-study results and caveats: Oligoclonal CD8+ Temra expansion after nadir drove photon patients' diversity drop.

The CDR3 is 16 residues long. J was trimmed by 6 bases and V by 0 bases; bases with no gene match: 8. Per germline, CDR1 SGHRS and CDR2 YFSETQ. The V and J genes are TRBV5-1 and TRBJ2-2; 7 bases fit TRBD1. The sample was peripheral blood, taken from a patient treated with photon-based radiotherapy. The receptor was derived from a woman between 50 and 59 years old with pancreatic cancer. The CDR3 region has the DNA TGCGCCAGCAGCTTGGAGGGTCAGGGGGTCCCCGGGGAGCTGTTTTTT. As protein: CASSLEGQGVPGELFF.